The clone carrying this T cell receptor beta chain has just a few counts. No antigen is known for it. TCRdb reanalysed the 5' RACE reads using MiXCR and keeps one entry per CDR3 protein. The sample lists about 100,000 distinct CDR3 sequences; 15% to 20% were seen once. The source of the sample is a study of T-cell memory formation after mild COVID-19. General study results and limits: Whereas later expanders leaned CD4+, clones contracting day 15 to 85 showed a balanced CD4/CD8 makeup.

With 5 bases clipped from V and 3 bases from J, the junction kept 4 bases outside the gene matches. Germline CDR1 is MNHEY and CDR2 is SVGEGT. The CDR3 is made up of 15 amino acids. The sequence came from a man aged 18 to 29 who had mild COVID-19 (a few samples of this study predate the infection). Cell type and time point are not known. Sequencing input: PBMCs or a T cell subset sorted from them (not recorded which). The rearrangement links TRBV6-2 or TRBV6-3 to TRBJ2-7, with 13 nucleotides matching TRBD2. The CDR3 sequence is CASSNGLAGVYEQYV. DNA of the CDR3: TGTGCCAGCAGTAACGGACTAGCGGGGGTCTACGAGCAGTACGTC.